This section outlines one T cell receptor (beta chain) sequence together with its context. Antigen unknown. The CDR3 spans 13 residues. Germline CDR1 and CDR2: SGHNT and YENEEA. Trimming stripped 5 bases from V and 7 bases from J, with 15 bases between. This specimen belongs to a study of OX40 agonist ivuxolimab in advanced cancers. Looking at the study overall: At 0.01 to 10 mg/kg, ivuxolimab was administered intravenously to patients every 2 weeks. Three partial responders included one hepatocellular carcinoma patient and two cutaneous melanoma patients.

The protocol was immunoSEQ multiplex PCR, while the TCRdb copy is restricted to in-frame clones and leaves out a portion. The sample shows under 85,000 clones, approximately 94% of them seen only once. Whole-study findings and limits: Relative to CD4+ cells, CD8+ T cells on average had more expanded clones.

The receptor's source is an adult with an advanced solid tumor such as melanoma, head and neck, liver or kidney cancer. The genes are TRBV11-3 and TRBJ2-7; TRBD2 is a possible D gene (5 bases). The sample in question was CD4+ or CD8+ T cells sorted from blood, obtained in a trial of the OX40 agonist ivuxolimab. CDR3 region: CASSRDSGGEQYF. CDR3 DNA: TGTGCCAGCAGCCGAGACTCTGGCGGGGAGCAGTACTTC.